The present T cell receptor beta chain was sequenced within a study of blood T cell repertoires in COVID-19. Study background: COVID-19 samples from acute and convalescent phases originated in the United States, Italy and Spain. The analysed material was cDNA or gDNA that came from T cells, B-cell-depleted T cells, or PBMCs.

This CDR3 region has 13 residues. In germline, CDR1 is SGHTS, CDR2 YDEGEE. V dropped 6 bases and J dropped 8 bases, with 18 bases sitting between them. Clones were read by immunoSEQ multiplex PCR, and TCRdb kept only the in-frame ones, dropping some. Of about 140,000 clones in the sample, about four fifths are singletons; the top ten hold around 8.2%. The chain couples TRBV5-8 to TRBJ2-7; a possible D gene is TRBD1 (6 bases). The sequencing sample was made of peripheral blood. This TCR came from a human donor in a cohort sampled during active COVID-19. This CDR3 reads CASIVTQGAKQYF. CDR3 sequence (DNA): TGTGCCAGCATCGTCACACAGGGAGCTAAGCAGTACTTC.